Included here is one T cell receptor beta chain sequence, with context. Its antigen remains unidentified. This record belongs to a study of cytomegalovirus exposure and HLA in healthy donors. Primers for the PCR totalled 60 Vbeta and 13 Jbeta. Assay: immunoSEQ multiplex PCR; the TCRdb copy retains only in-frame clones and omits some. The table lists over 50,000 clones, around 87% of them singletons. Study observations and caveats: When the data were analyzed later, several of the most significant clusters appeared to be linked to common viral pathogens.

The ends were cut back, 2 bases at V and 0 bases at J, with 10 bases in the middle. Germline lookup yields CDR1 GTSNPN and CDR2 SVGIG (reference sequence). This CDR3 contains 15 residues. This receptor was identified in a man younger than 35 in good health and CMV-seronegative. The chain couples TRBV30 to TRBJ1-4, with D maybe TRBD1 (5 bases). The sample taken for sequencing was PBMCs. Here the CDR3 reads CAWSKKGATNEKLFF. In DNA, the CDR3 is TGTGCCTGGAGTAAAAAAGGGGCAACTAATGAAAAACTGTTTTTT.